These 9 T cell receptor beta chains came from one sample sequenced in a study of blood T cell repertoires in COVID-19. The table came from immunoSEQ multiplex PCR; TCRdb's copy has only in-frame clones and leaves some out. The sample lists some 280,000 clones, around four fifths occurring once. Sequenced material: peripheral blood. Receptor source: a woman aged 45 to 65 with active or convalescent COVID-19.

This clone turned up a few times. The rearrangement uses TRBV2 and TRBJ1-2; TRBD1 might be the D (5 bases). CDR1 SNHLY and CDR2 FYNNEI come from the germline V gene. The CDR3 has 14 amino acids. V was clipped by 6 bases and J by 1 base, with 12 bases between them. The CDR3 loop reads CASSTDSNNYGYTF. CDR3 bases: TGTGCCAGCAGCACCGACAGCAATAACTATGGCTACACCTTC.

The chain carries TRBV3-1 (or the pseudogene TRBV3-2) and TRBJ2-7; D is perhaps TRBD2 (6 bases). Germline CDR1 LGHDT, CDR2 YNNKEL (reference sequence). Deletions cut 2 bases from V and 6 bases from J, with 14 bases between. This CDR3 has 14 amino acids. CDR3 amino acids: CASSQKEGRREQYF. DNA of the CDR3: TGTGCCAGCAGCCAAAAGGAGGGCAGGCGCGAGCAGTACTTC.

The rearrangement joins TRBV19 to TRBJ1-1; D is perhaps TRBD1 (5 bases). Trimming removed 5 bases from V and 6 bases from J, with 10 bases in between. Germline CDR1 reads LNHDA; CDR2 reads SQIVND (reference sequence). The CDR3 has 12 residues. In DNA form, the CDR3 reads TGTGCCAGTAGTGCAGGGTGGGCTGAAGCTTTCTTT. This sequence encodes CASSAGWAEAFF.

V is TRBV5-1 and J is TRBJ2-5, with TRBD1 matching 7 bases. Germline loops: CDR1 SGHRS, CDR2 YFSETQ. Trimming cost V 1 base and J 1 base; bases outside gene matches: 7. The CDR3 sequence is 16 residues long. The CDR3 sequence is CASSLLGQIPQETQYF. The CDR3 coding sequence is TGCGCCAGCAGCTTGTTGGGACAGATCCCCCAAGAGACCCAGTACTTC.

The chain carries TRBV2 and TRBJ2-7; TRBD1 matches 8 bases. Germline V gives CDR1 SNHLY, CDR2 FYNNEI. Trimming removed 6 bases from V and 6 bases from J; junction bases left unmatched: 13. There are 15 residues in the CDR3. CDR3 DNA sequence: TGTGCCAGCAGGGCGGACAGGGCCGCTAAGGGCGAGCAGTACTTC. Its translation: CASRADRAAKGEQYF.

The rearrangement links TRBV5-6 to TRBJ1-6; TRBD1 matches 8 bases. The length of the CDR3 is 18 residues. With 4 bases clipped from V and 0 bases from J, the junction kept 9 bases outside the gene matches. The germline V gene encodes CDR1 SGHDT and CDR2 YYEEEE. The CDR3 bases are TGTGCCAGCAGCCCGTTGGACAGGGTTAGCTCCTATAATTCACCCCTCCACTTT. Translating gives CASSPLDRVSSYNSPLHF.

The CDR3 DNA sequence: TGTGCCAGCAGTCGGGTAGCGGGAAACACCGGGGAGCTGTTTTTT. This gives the protein CASSRVAGNTGELFF. The V and J genes are TRBV27 and TRBJ2-2, with 8 bases matching TRBD2. The CDR3 has 15 amino acids. The V and J ends lost 5 bases and 2 bases, in that order; junction bases with no gene match: 4. Germline V gene sequence: CDR1 MNHEY, CDR2 SMNVEV (reference sequence).

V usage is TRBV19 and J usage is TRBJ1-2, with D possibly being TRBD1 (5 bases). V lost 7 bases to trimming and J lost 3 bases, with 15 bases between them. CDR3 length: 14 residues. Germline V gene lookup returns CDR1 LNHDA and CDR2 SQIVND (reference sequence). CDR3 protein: CASTRHGGDYGYTF. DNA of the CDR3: TGTGCCAGTACCAGACACGGGGGAGACTATGGCTACACCTTC.

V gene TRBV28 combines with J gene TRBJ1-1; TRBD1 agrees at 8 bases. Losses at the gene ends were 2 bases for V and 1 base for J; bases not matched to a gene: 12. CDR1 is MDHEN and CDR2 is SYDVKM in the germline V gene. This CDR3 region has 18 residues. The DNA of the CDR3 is TGTGCCAGCAGTTTAATAGGACAGGGATTGTTGGGGAACACTGAAGCTTTCTTT. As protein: CASSLIGQGLLGNTEAFF.